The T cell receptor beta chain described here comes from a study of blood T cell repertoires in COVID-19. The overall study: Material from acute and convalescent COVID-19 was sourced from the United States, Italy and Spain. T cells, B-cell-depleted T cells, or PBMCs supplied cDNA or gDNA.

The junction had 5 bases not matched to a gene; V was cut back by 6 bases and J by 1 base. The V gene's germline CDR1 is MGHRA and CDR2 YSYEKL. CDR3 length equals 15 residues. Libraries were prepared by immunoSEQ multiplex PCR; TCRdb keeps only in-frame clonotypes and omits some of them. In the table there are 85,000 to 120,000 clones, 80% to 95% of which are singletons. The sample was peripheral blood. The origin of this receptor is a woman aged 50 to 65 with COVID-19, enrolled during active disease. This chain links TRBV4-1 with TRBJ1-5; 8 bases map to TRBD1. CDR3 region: CASSQDRASNQPQHF. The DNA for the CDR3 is TGCGCCAGCAGTCAGGACAGGGCGAGCAATCAGCCCCAGCATTTT.